One and the same sample provided the 2 T cell receptor beta chains below, sequenced in a study of T cell responses to AZD1222 COVID-19 vaccine. The method was immunoSEQ multiplex PCR; TCRdb's version includes in-frame clones alone and lacks a portion of them. The sample consists of under 150,000 clones, about 88% of them appearing once. Sequences were derived from peripheral blood, sampled on day 0 of AZD1222 vaccination. These receptors were taken from an adult in good health.

Only a few counts were recorded for this clone. CDR3 protein: CASSYFAGGSGNTIYF. CDR3 nucleotides: TGTGCCAGCAGTTATTTCGCAGGGGGCTCTGGAAACACCATATATTTT. V usage is TRBV6-5 and J usage is TRBJ1-3, with 7 bases fitting TRBD1. The CDR3 has 16 amino acids. V lost 3 bases and J lost 0; bases outside the gene matches: 5. Germline V gene data show CDR1 as MNHEY and CDR2 as SVGAGI.

The CDR3 coding sequence is TGCAGCGCAGGGACAGGGTCGATGAACACTGAAGCTTTCTTT. This encodes CSAGTGSMNTEAFF. The genes are TRBV29-1 and TRBJ1-1; 9 nucleotides match TRBD1. In germline, CDR1 is SQVTM, CDR2 ANQGSEA. V shed 7 bases, J shed 0 bases, and the junction held 6 bases outside the gene matches. The length of the CDR3 is 14 residues.